This TCR beta chain is drawn from a study of beta chain features in type 1 diabetes. Study-wide results and caveats: In all four CD4+ subsets, TCRB CDR3 length was significantly, moderately reduced in type 1 diabetes.

Expressed TCRB transcripts were sequenced, since all the RNA that had been isolated was reverse transcribed. TCRdb's copy holds only in-frame clones and misses some; the assay was immunoSEQ multiplex PCR. Altogether around 150,000 clones are present, 8% to 9.5% being singletons, with the ten largest covering around 0.5%. This CDR3 comprises 14 residues. Deletions cut 5 bases from V and 2 bases from J, with 13 bases between. In germline, CDR1 is LNHDA, CDR2 SQIVND (reference sequence). This clone was found a few times. Its target is not known. The clonotype was recovered from a woman between 18 and 29 years old with type 1 diabetes. Sequencing input: central memory CD4+ T cells from blood. The chain uses TRBV19 and TRBJ2-7; D gene uncertain. This CDR3 reads CASSSVGEAYEQYF. The CDR3 bases are TGTGCCAGTAGTTCGGTTGGCGAGGCCTACGAGCAGTACTTC. The full variable domain, rest sourced from reference TRBV19 and TRBJ2-7, is DGGITQSPKYLFRKEGQNVTLSCEQNLNHDAMYWYRQDPGQGLRLIYYSQIVNDFQKGDIAEGYSVSREKKESFPLTVTSAQKNPTAFYLCASSSVGEAYEQYFGPGTRLTVT.